This T cell receptor beta chain was sequenced during a study of blood T cell repertoires in COVID-19. Across the study: Acute and convalescent COVID-19 samples came from the United States, Italy and Spain. Sample material is recorded as cDNA or gDNA derived from T cells, B-cell-depleted T cells, or PBMCs.

In the authors' workflow: Amplification from reference gene primers served as the basis for estimated nucleated cell counts. The repertoire was sequenced with immunoSEQ multiplex PCR; TCRdb's copy has only in-frame clones and lacks some. Clone size and V and J calls were adopted from that table, with D and trimming inferred from the DNA. Among around 72,000 clones, approximately 86% were seen once, and the ten largest hold around 28%. Germline V gene sequence: CDR1 SQVTM, CDR2 ANQGSEA. V gave up 4 bases and J gave up 0 bases; unmatched junction bases: 14. The CDR3 runs to 18 residues. The source of this sequence is a man between 50 and 59 years old with acute or convalescent COVID-19. The sample taken for sequencing was peripheral blood. The chain carries TRBV29-1 and TRBJ1-5; 8 bases align to TRBD1. The CDR3 loop is CSVVRAGGDENSNQPQHF. DNA for the CDR3: TGCAGCGTTGTCCGGGCAGGGGGCGACGAAAATAGCAATCAGCCCCAGCATTTT.